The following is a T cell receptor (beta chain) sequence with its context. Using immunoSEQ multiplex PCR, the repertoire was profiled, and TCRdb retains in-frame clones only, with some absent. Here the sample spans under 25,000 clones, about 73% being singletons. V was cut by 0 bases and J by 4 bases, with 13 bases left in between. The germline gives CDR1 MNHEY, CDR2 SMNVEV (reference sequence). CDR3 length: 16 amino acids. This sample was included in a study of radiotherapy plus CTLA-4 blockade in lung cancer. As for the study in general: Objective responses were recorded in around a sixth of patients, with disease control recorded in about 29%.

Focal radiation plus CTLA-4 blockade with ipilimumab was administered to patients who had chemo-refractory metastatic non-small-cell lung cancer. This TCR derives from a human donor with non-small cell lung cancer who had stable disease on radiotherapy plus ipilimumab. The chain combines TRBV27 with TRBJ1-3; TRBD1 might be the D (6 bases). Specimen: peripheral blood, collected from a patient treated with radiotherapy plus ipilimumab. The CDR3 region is CASSLSGGAGGNTIYF. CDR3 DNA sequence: TGTGCCAGCAGTTTATCAGGGGGGGCGGGAGGAAACACCATATATTTT.